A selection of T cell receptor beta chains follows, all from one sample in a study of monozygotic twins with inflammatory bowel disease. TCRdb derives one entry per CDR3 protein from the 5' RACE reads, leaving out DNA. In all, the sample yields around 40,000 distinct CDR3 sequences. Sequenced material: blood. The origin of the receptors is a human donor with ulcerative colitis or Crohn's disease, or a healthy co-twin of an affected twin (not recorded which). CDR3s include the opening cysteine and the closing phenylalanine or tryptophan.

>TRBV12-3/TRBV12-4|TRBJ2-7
CASAPTRALTRQYF
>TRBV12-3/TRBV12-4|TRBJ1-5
CASSAIGGGRRSNQPQHF
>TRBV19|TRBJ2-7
CATSPRRGSYEQYF
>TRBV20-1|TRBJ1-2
CSATAGTGVGYTF
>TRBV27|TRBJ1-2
CASSPSGSGGYTF
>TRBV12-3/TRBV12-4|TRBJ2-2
CASSLGLAGGPTGELFF
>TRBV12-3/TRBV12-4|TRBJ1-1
CASSKTGKTEAFF
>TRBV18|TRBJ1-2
CASSLTGPDGYTF
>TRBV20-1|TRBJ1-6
CSARDSAVPARYNSPLHF
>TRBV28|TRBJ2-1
CASSLRTSANNEQFF
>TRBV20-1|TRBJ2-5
CSARDGMPQETQYF
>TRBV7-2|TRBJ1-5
CASRLGSANQPQHF
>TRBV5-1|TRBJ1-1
CASSFGANTEAFF
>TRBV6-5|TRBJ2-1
CASSRDDHNEQFF
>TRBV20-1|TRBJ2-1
CSAEGNYNEQFF
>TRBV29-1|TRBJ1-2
CSVLRPNYGYTF
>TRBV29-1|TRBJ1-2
CSVAQTGSADGYTF
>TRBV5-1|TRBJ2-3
CASSLDRGGGYF
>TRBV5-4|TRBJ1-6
CASSLYQTNSPLHF
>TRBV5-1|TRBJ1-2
CASRTTGSSDGYTF
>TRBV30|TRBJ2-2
CAWSRTSLGSVELFF
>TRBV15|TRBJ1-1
CATSPTTEPNTEAFF
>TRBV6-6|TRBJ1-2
CASSQGPAGYGYTF
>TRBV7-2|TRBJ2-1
CASSLDQETYNEQFF
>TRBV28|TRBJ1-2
CASSPPKGAYGYTF
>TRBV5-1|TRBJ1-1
CASSPQTGGTTEAFF
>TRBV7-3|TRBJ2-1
CASSPYLNGDNEQFF